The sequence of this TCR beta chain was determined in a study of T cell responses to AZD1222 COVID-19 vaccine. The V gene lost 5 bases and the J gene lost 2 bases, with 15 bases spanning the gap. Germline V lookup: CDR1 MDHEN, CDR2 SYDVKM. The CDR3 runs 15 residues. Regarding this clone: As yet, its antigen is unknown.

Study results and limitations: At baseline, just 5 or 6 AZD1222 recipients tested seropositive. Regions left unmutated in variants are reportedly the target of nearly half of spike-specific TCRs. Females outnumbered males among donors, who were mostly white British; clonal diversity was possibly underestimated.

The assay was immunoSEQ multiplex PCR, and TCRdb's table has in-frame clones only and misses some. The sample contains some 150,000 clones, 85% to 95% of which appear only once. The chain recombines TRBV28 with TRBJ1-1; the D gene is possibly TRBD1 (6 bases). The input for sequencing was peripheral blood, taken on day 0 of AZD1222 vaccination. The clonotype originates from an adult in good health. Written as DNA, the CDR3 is TGTGCCAGCAGTCGAGAGCCAGGGGTTAACACTGAAGCTTTCTTT. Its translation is CASSREPGVNTEAFF.